One sample yielded the 23 T cell receptor beta chains listed below, sequenced in a study of CD8 T cells in Susac syndrome. After extraction with the RNeasy kit, about 0.45 to 1 ug of the RNA was reverse transcribed using random hexamers. From the immunoSEQ multiplex PCR reads, TCRdb called clonotypes with MiXCR, one entry per CDR3 protein. The repertoire holds about 150,000 distinct CDR3 sequences, with roughly 96% as singletons. The sample consisted of CD4+ T cells from PBMCs. Receptor source: a human donor with Susac syndrome.

CDR3: CASSQGGLPGGGPSPLHF. CDR3 nucleotide sequence: TGCGCCAGCAGCCAAGGGGGGCTCCCGGGCGGGGGGCCTTCACCCCTCCACTTT. The rearrangement joins TRBV4-1 to TRBJ1-6; D perhaps matches TRBD1 (6 bases). Trimming took off 1 base at V and 9 bases at J, with 22 bases between the two ends. Germline-derived CDR1 and CDR2 are MGHRA and YSYEKL. The CDR3 totals 18 residues.

The CDR3 loop is CASIPQVGGTEAFF. DNA for the CDR3: TGTGCCAGCATCCCACAAGTGGGGGGCACTGAAGCTTTCTTT. This chain joins TRBV5-4 and TRBJ1-1; D might be TRBD1 (5 bases). Germline V gene sequence: CDR1 SGHNT, CDR2 YYREEE (reference sequence). V dropped 6 bases and J dropped 4 bases, with 16 bases sitting between them. The CDR3 is made up of 14 amino acids.

V is TRBV29-1 and J is TRBJ2-3; D gene unclear. The CDR3 sequence is 11 residues long. V shed 3 bases and J shed 12 bases, with 13 bases lying between them. The germline gives CDR1 SQVTM, CDR2 ANQGSEA. CDR3: CSVESDNPQYF. CDR3 nucleotides: TGCAGCGTTGAGAGCGACAATCCTCAGTATTTT.

V usage is TRBV3-1 and J usage is TRBJ2-3; D is unclear. The CDR3 loop spans 12 amino acids. With 2 bases removed from V and 6 bases from J, the gap between germline ends came to 6 bases. The germline V gene encodes CDR1 LGHDT and CDR2 YNNKEL (reference sequence). In DNA form, the CDR3 reads TGTGCCAGCAGCCAATACGGGGATACGCAGTATTTT. It yields the protein CASSQYGDTQYF.

The chain couples TRBV20-1 to TRBJ1-4; 9 bases agree with TRBD1. CDR1 is DFQATT and CDR2 is SNEGSKA in the germline V gene (reference sequence). The CDR3 runs to 14 residues. The junction had 9 bases not matched to a gene; V was cut back by 5 bases and J by 8 bases. CDR3 DNA sequence: TGCAGTGCTCACCCGGGACAGGGTAGCGAAAAACTGTTTTTT. It translates to CSAHPGQGSEKLFF.

This rearrangement joins TRBV6-5 to TRBJ1-5; no definite D call. Germline lookup yields CDR1 MNHEY and CDR2 SVGAGI. Trimming pared 2 bases from V and 7 bases from J, leaving 6 bases between. The CDR3 runs to 12 residues. Here the CDR3 DNA reads TGTGCCAGCAGTTACGTTAGCCAGCCCCAGCATTTT. Its translation: CASSYVSQPQHF.

This chain uses TRBV9 with TRBJ2-7, with a possible D match to TRBD1 (6 bases). The CDR3 has 15 residues. V was shortened by 4 bases and J by 1 base, with 15 bases between the two germline ends. Germline assignment: CDR1 SGDLS and CDR2 YYNGEE. The CDR3 bases are TGTGCCAGCAGCTCGACAGGTGAACCTTCCTACGAGCAGTACTTC. This codes for CASSSTGEPSYEQYF.

The chain joins TRBV3-1 to TRBJ2-7; TRBD2 matches 11 bases. The CDR3 is 18 amino acids. CDR1 LGHDT and CDR2 YNNKEL come from the germline V gene (reference sequence). Losses at the gene ends were 1 base for V and 0 bases for J; bases not matched to a gene: 8. The CDR3 reads CASSQGLAGGLSSYEQYF. Here the CDR3 DNA reads TGTGCCAGCAGCCAAGGGCTAGCGGGGGGACTGAGCTCCTACGAGCAGTACTTC.

The chain recombines TRBV9 with TRBJ1-2; 7 positions agree with TRBD1. J was trimmed by 2 bases and V by 4 bases; bases with no gene match: 5. The CDR3 has 14 amino acids. Germline-derived CDR1 and CDR2 are SGDLS and YYNGEE. CDR3 coding DNA: TGTGCCAGCAGCTTGACAGGGACCAACTATGGCTACACCTTC. Protein product: CASSLTGTNYGYTF. The whole variable domain, filled in from reference TRBV9 and TRBJ1-2, reads DSGVTQTPKHLITATGQRVTLRCSPRSGDLSVYWYQQSLDQGLQFLIQYYNGEERAKGNILERFSAQQFPDLHSELNLSSLELGDSALYFCASSLTGTNYGYTFGSGTRLTVV.

The chain uses TRBV6-6 and TRBJ1-2, with 7 positions matching TRBD1. Trimming took 8 bases from V and 3 from J; bases not matched to a gene: 6. The CDR3 is 13 residues long. Germline V lookup: CDR1 MNHNY, CDR2 SVGAGI (reference sequence). This CDR3 is CASHIQGDYGYTF. The CDR3 DNA is TGTGCCAGCCACATTCAGGGGGACTATGGCTACACCTTC.

The chain recombines TRBV10-3 with TRBJ1-1, with no clear D. The germline CDR1 and CDR2 sequences are ENHRY and SYGVKD. This CDR3 has 12 amino acids. V was clipped by 3 bases and J by 1 base, with 3 bases between them. CDR3 sequence (DNA): TGTGCCATCAGTGACGGGAACACTGAAGCTTTCTTT. Residues: CAISDGNTEAFF.

The chain has TRBV10-3 and TRBJ1-2; a possible D gene is TRBD1 (5 bases). V dropped 5 bases and J dropped 4 bases, with 8 bases sitting between them. CDR3 length: 12 amino acids. In germline, CDR1 is ENHRY, CDR2 SYGVKD. The CDR3 nucleotides read TGTGCCATCAGTACCGACAGCTATGGCTACACCTTC. Amino acids: CAISTDSYGYTF.

The chain carries TRBV7-3 and TRBJ2-2, with a possible D match to TRBD1 (6 bases). Trimming removed 0 bases at V and 9 bases at J, with 8 bases between. Germline V gene data show CDR1 as SGHTA and CDR2 as FQGTGA. The CDR3 has 13 amino acids. In nucleotides, the CDR3 is TGTGCCAGCAGCTTAACGGGGGCTTGGGAGCTGTTTTTT. This gives the protein CASSLTGAWELFF.

The gene calls are TRBV4-3 and TRBJ1-5; D is unresolved. Trimming took 1 base from V and 1 from J, leaving 8 bases between them. The V gene's germline CDR1 is LGHNA and CDR2 YSLEER. This CDR3 is 15 amino acids long. CDR3 protein: CASSQAADSNQPQHF. DNA of the CDR3: TGCGCCAGCAGCCAAGCCGCGGACAGCAATCAGCCCCAGCATTTT.

The J gene is TRBJ2-1, the V gene TRBV6-6; D gene uncertain. Looked up from germline, CDR1 is MNHNY and CDR2 is SVGAGI (reference sequence). V was shortened by 5 bases and J by 9 bases, with 8 bases between the two germline ends. CDR3 length: 11 residues. CDR3: CASSRLGEQFF. The CDR3 DNA sequence: TGTGCCAGCAGTCGGCTGGGTGAGCAGTTCTTC.

This clonotype appeared a single time. J is TRBJ1-1 and V is TRBV20-1, with 8 bases that match TRBD1. This CDR3 is 14 amino acids long. V dropped 1 base and J dropped 2; count of bases not matched to a gene: 3. Germline CDR1 is DFQATT and CDR2 is SNEGSKA (reference sequence). The CDR3 DNA reads TGCAGTGCTAGAGTCAGGGGGCTAAACACTGAAGCTTTCTTT. Protein: CSARVRGLNTEAFF.

This chain connects TRBV9 to TRBJ2-3; D might be TRBD1 (5 bases). The germline gives CDR1 SGDLS, CDR2 YYNGEE. Trimming removed 2 bases from V and 6 bases from J, with 10 bases in between. This CDR3 is 13 amino acids long. CDR3 nucleotides: TGTGCCAGCAGCGTTCAGGGCCCGGATACGCAGTATTTT. It encodes CASSVQGPDTQYF.

V usage is TRBV11-2 and J usage is TRBJ2-1, with 10 bases that match TRBD2. J gave up 5 bases and V 7 bases, and 8 bases lay outside the gene matches. Germline V gene lookup returns CDR1 SGHAT and CDR2 FQNNGV. There are 15 residues in the CDR3. The CDR3 protein is CASIRLAGADNEQFF. Written as DNA, the CDR3 is TGTGCCAGCATCCGTCTAGCGGGGGCCGACAATGAGCAGTTCTTC.

J is TRBJ2-3 and V is TRBV7-8; D may be TRBD2 (6 bases). CDR1 SGHVS and CDR2 FQNEAQ come from the germline V gene. This CDR3 region has 17 residues. Trimming took off 5 bases at V and 4 bases at J, with 22 bases between the two ends. The CDR3 reads CASSLQSARDLADTQYF. The CDR3 nucleotides read TGTGCCAGCAGCCTTCAGAGCGCCCGGGACTTAGCAGATACGCAGTATTTT.

The genes are TRBV7-3 and TRBJ1-4, with no clear D. The germline CDR1 and CDR2 sequences are SGHTA and FQGTGA. Trimming left V 1 base short and J 4 bases short, with 13 bases between. This CDR3 is built from 16 residues. This CDR3 is CASSLKGPAINEKLFF. DNA for the CDR3: TGTGCCAGCAGCTTAAAAGGGCCAGCAATTAATGAAAAACTGTTTTTT.

The chain uses TRBV29-1 and TRBJ1-2, with D tentatively TRBD1 (6 bases). Germline assignment: CDR1 SQVTM and CDR2 ANQGSEA. This CDR3 spans 13 amino acids. V lost 6 bases and J lost 3, with 14 bases in between. In DNA form, the CDR3 reads TGCAGCGTGGGCCTAAAGGGGGACTATGGCTACACCTTC. This encodes CSVGLKGDYGYTF.

This rearrangement joins TRBV29-1 to TRBJ2-4; tentative D call: TRBD1 (6 bases). The CDR3 contains 16 residues. In germline, CDR1 is SQVTM, CDR2 ANQGSEA. With 3 bases removed from V and 4 bases from J, the gap between germline ends came to 19 bases. The CDR3 spells CSVEGAPPGAKNIQYF. CDR3 sequence (DNA): TGCAGCGTTGAGGGTGCTCCCCCAGGGGCTAAAAACATTCAGTACTTC.

The V gene is TRBV29-1, the J gene TRBJ2-7; D may match TRBD1 or TRBD2 (6 bases each). The CDR3 is made up of 17 amino acids. V was clipped by 6 bases and J by 3 bases, with 27 bases between them. Germline assignment: CDR1 SQVTM and CDR2 ANQGSEA. The CDR3: CSVARGQIKGGDYEQYF. For the CDR3, the DNA is TGCAGCGTGGCCCGGGGGCAGATTAAGGGGGGAGACTACGAGCAGTACTTC.